A single sample is the source of the 27 T cell receptor beta chains below, sequenced in a study of human T cells and chemical hapten exposure. The study's library attached unique molecular identifiers to single cDNA molecules. MiXCR, run by TCRdb on the reads, gives a single entry per CDR3 protein. The sample consists of about 120,000 distinct CDR3 sequences, about 8.9% of them appearing once. The authors extracted total RNA from unfractionated whole blood. The specimen sequenced was whole blood. Receptors originate from a human donor in good health. Some clones in this sample may be carry-over from other donors' samples.

This clonotype was seen ten or more times. This chain joins TRBV12-3 or TRBV12-4 and TRBJ2-3; 7 nucleotides agree with TRBD2. Losses at the gene ends were 5 bases for V and 0 bases for J; bases not matched to a gene: 8. The CDR3 runs 16 residues. The CDR3 spells CASSPRASGSTDTQYF. The CDR3, as DNA: TGTGCCAGCAGTCCCCGGGCTAGCGGCAGCACAGATACGCAGTATTTT.

This clonotype was detected only a few times. The rearrangement links TRBV5-1 to TRBJ2-2; no clear D. Germline CDR1 and CDR2: SGHRS and YFSETQ. V lost 7 bases, J lost 3 bases, and 10 bases lay in between. This CDR3 has 13 amino acids. CDR3 in DNA: TGCGCCAGCTCCCAGAGCGACACCGGGGAGCTGTTTTTT. Translated: CASSQSDTGELFF.

In its sample, this clonotype was seen a few times. The chain couples TRBV19 to TRBJ1-5; D gene ambiguous. The CDR3 length is 14 residues. CDR1 LNHDA and CDR2 SQIVND come from the germline V gene (reference sequence). V was clipped by 8 bases and J by 1 base, with 12 bases between them. CDR3 amino acids: CASRSSGSNQPQHF. The CDR3 nucleotides are TGTGCCAGTCGTAGTTCGGGGAGCAATCAGCCCCAGCATTTT.

This clonotype was seen a handful of times. This chain connects TRBV4-1 to TRBJ1-2; D possibly corresponds to TRBD1 (5 bases). This CDR3 region has 14 residues. The V gene lost 0 bases and the J gene lost 6 bases, with 11 bases spanning the gap. Germline V gives CDR1 MGHRA, CDR2 YSYEKL. CDR3: CASSQDRVVHGYTF. In nucleotides, the CDR3 is TGCGCCAGCAGCCAAGACAGGGTGGTGCATGGCTACACCTTC.

This clonotype occurred a few times. The rearrangement links TRBV7-2 to TRBJ2-1; perhaps TRBD2 as D (6 bases). V was pared by 5 bases and J by 5 bases, with 10 bases between. From germline, CDR1 is SGHTA and CDR2 FQGNSA. CDR3 length: 13 amino acids. Written as DNA, the CDR3 is TGTGCCAGCAGCCTGACTAGGAACAATGAGCAGTTCTTC. Protein product: CASSLTRNNEQFF.

This chain uses TRBV5-1 with TRBJ2-7, with 8 bases that match TRBD1. This CDR3 is built from 13 residues. The V gene end was trimmed by 7 bases and the J gene end by 5 bases; junction bases not matched to a gene: 8. Germline-derived CDR1 and CDR2 are SGHRS and YFSETQ. CDR3 in DNA: TGCGCCAGCCAAATACAGGACAGGGACGAGCAGTACTTC. It yields the protein CASQIQDRDEQYF. The complete variable domain, with remaining parts taken from reference TRBV5-1 and TRBJ2-7, reads KAGVTQTPRYLIKTRGQQVTLSCSPISGHRSVSWYQQTPGQGLQFLFEYFSETQRNKGNFPGRFSGRQFSNSRSEMNVSTLELGDSALYLCASQIQDRDEQYFGPGTRLTVT.

This clonotype showed up many times. CDR3 nucleotides: TGTGCCAGCAGCTTGTCTTCCGGCGACTATAATTCACCCCTCCACTTT. Protein product: CASSLSSGDYNSPLHF. The chain employs TRBV5-6 and TRBJ1-6; D gene uncertain. CDR1 is SGHDT, CDR2 YYEEEE, per germline. Deletions cut 1 base from V and 3 bases from J, with 11 bases between. This CDR3 has 16 residues.

There are many counts of this clonotype. The chain has TRBV27 and TRBJ1-5; D is unclear. Trimming pared 3 bases from V and 0 bases from J, leaving 6 bases between. This CDR3 has 14 residues. Germline V lookup: CDR1 MNHEY, CDR2 SMNVEV (reference sequence). The CDR3 sequence is CASSFGGSNQPQHF. DNA for the CDR3: TGTGCCAGCAGTTTCGGTGGTAGCAATCAGCCCCAGCATTTT.

This clonotype was recorded many times. This chain joins TRBV6-5 and TRBJ1-5, with 9 nucleotides matching TRBD1. J was trimmed by 1 base and V by 5 bases; bases with no gene match: 3. This CDR3 is built from 15 residues. CDR1 is MNHEY, CDR2 SVGAGI, per germline. CDR3 sequence (DNA): TGTGCCAGCAGTGTCACAGGGGGCAGCAATCAGCCCCAGCATTTT. Residues: CASSVTGGSNQPQHF.

This clonotype was seen repeatedly, ten times or more. V usage is TRBV20-1 and J usage is TRBJ1-1; a possible D gene is TRBD1 (6 bases). The CDR3 has 14 residues. Trimming stripped 6 bases from V and 1 base from J, with 15 bases between. CDR1 and CDR2 from the germline V gene are DFQATT and SNEGSKA (reference sequence). CDR3 nucleotide sequence: TGCAGTGCCTCTCGGGGACACAAGAACACTGAAGCTTTCTTT. This translates into CSASRGHKNTEAFF.

This clonotype has only one observation. The chain is built from TRBV7-8 and TRBJ2-6, with a tentative D call TRBD2 (5 bases). Germline-derived CDR1 and CDR2 are SGHVS and FQNEAQ. The CDR3 covers 18 residues. With 6 bases removed from V and 0 bases from J, the gap between germline ends came to 18 bases. The CDR3 nucleotides read TGTGCCAGCAGTTATCGGTGGGAGTTCAACTCTGGGGCCAACGTCCTGACTTTC. Protein product: CASSYRWEFNSGANVLTF.

This chain links TRBV7-2 with TRBJ2-7, with D unresolved. V was shortened by 5 bases and J by 4 bases, with 15 bases between the two germline ends. The CDR3 is made up of 14 amino acids. Germline values: CDR1 SGHTA, CDR2 FQGNSA. Here the CDR3 DNA reads TGTGCCAGCAGCCCGACCTATGCCCTATACGAGCAGTACTTC. Its translation is CASSPTYALYEQYF. Full variable domain (outside the CDR3, taken from reference TRBV7-2 and TRBJ2-7): GAGVSQSPSNKVTEKGKDVELRCDPISGHTALYWYRQSLGQGLEFLIYFQGNSAPDKSGLPSDRFSAERTGGSVSTLTIQRTQQEDSAVYLCASSPTYALYEQYFGPGTRLTVT.

To note about this clonotype: A read error may explain this, as a much larger clone is one base away. CDR3 sequence reads: CASSIGQAGTEAYF. The CDR3, as DNA: TGTGCCAGCAGCATCGGACAGGCGGGTACTGAAGCTTACTTT. V gene TRBV7-9 combines with J gene TRBJ1-1; 7 bases fit TRBD1. There are 14 residues in the CDR3. Germline CDR1 SEHNR, CDR2 FQNEAQ (reference sequence). Full variable domain (rest looked up from reference TRBV7-9 and TRBJ1-1): DTGVSQNPRHKITKRGQNVTFRCDPISEHNRLYWYRQTLGQGPEFLTYFQNEAQLEKSRLLSDRFSAERPKGSFSTLEIQRTEQGDSAMYLCASSIGQAGTEAYFGQGTRLTVV.

There are a few counts of this clonotype. V is TRBV10-3 and J is TRBJ2-5; D not resolved. Per the germline V gene, CDR1 is ENHRY and CDR2 is SYGVKD. V was shortened by 6 bases and J by 0 bases, with 8 bases between the two germline ends. The CDR3 has 13 amino acids. CDR3: CAIRTTNQETQYF. The CDR3 nucleotides read TGTGCCATCAGAACGACAAACCAAGAGACCCAGTACTTC.

This clonotype was counted ten times or more. V is TRBV27 and J is TRBJ1-1; D gene uncertain. Germline values: CDR1 MNHEY, CDR2 SMNVEV (reference sequence). The V end lost 2 bases, the J end lost 6 bases, and 10 bases lay between the germline ends. This CDR3 is 13 amino acids long. CDR3 sequence reads: CASSLIIDAEAFF. In DNA, the CDR3 is TGTGCCAGCAGTTTAATTATTGACGCTGAAGCTTTCTTT.

The rearrangement links TRBV7-2 to TRBJ2-3; the D is unclear. Trimming took 4 bases from V and 3 from J, leaving 14 bases between them. CDR3 length: 15 amino acids. Germline CDR1 and CDR2: SGHTA and FQGNSA. The CDR3 spells CASSSPRTATDTQYF. DNA for the CDR3: TGTGCCAGCAGCTCACCCCGAACGGCAACAGATACGCAGTATTTT.

This sequence joins TRBV2 and TRBJ2-3, with 11 bases that match TRBD2. CDR3 length: 16 amino acids. The germline V gene has CDR1 SNHLY and CDR2 FYNNEI. The junction had 6 bases not matched to a gene; V was cut back by 6 bases and J by 1 base. CDR3 sequence: CASRGTSGSGTDTQYF. DNA for the CDR3: TGTGCCAGCAGGGGAACTAGCGGGAGTGGCACAGATACGCAGTATTTT. The full variable domain, its missing parts supplied by reference TRBV2 and TRBJ2-3, is EPEVTQTPSHQVTQMGQEVILRCVPISNHLYFYWYRQILGQKVEFLVSFYNNEISEKSEIFDDQFSVERPDGSNFTLKIRSTKLEDSAMYFCASRGTSGSGTDTQYFGPGTRLTVL.

This clonotype came up many times. The chain has TRBV7-9 and TRBJ2-7, with unresolved D. Germline V gene sequence: CDR1 SEHNR, CDR2 FQNEAQ (reference sequence). This CDR3 is built from 14 residues. The V end lost 1 base, the J end lost 3 bases, and 10 bases lay between the germline ends. The CDR3 loop is CASSLDGNGYEQYF. In nucleotides, the CDR3 is TGTGCCAGCAGCTTAGATGGGAACGGCTACGAGCAGTACTTC. The complete variable domain, with remaining parts taken from reference TRBV7-9 and TRBJ2-7, reads DTGVSQNPRHKITKRGQNVTFRCDPISEHNRLYWYRQTLGQGPEFLTYFQNEAQLEKSRLLSDRFSAERPKGSFSTLEIQRTEQGDSAMYLCASSLDGNGYEQYFGPGTRLTVT.

This clonotype was seen at least ten times. The rearrangement joins TRBV6-2 or TRBV6-3 to TRBJ2-6; no firm D call. Trimming removed 4 bases from V and 1 base from J, with 5 bases in between. The germline CDR1 and CDR2 sequences are MNHEY and SVGEGT. This CDR3 has 14 amino acids. The CDR3 DNA follows: TGTGCCAGCAGTTGGCGTTCTGGGGCCAACGTCCTGACTTTC. It yields the protein CASSWRSGANVLTF.

This clonotype has a handful of counts. The chain links TRBV3-1 to TRBJ2-7, with 7 bases that match TRBD2. Germline trimming cut 2 bases from V and 5 bases from J; bases unmatched to any gene: 9. Germline loops: CDR1 LGHDT, CDR2 YNNKEL (reference sequence). This CDR3 is 15 amino acids long. In DNA, the CDR3 is TGTGCCAGCAGCCAAAAGACGGGACTAACGAACGAGCAGTACTTC. Protein: CASSQKTGLTNEQYF.

This clonotype showed up just a few times. The chain carries TRBV6-1 and TRBJ2-7; the D gene is possibly TRBD2 (5 bases). In germline, CDR1 is MNHNS, CDR2 SASEGT. The CDR3 covers 12 residues. Trimming stripped 7 bases from V and 2 bases from J, with 9 bases between. DNA of the CDR3: TGTGCCAGCATTCTAGCTCCCTACGAGCAGTACTTC. It codes for CASILAPYEQYF.

Only a few counts were recorded for this clonotype. The rearrangement joins TRBV29-1 to TRBJ2-5; D ambiguous. The CDR3 loop spans 12 amino acids. V was clipped by 5 bases and J by 2 bases, with 9 bases between them. CDR1 SQVTM and CDR2 ANQGSEA come from the germline V gene. The CDR3 coding sequence is TGCAGCGTTCAAGGGAAGCAAGAGACCCAGTACTTC. Translation: CSVQGKQETQYF. Filled out from reference TRBV29-1 and TRBJ2-5, the complete variable domain reads SAVISQKPSRDICQRGTSLTIQCQVDSQVTMMFWYRQQPGQSLTLIATANQGSEATYESGFVIDKFPISRPNLTFSTLTVSNMSPEDSSIYLCSVQGKQETQYFGPGTRLLVL.

The V call is TRBV7-2, the J call TRBJ2-3; 9 nucleotides agree with TRBD2. The V segment lost 4 bases and the J segment 2 bases; nucleotides outside the gene matches: 4. There are 15 residues in the CDR3. Germline CDR1 reads SGHTA; CDR2 reads FQGNSA. The CDR3 DNA reads TGTGCCAGCAGCTCGAGGACTAGCGCCACAGATACGCAGTATTTT. Translation: CASSSRTSATDTQYF.

This clonotype has at least ten counts. The chain has TRBV14 and TRBJ2-3; 12 bases are a match to TRBD2. The germline gives CDR1 SGHDN, CDR2 FVKESK. The CDR3 sequence is 16 residues long. Trimming removed 4 bases from V and 4 bases from J; junction bases left unmatched: 6. CDR3 residues: CASSRQLAGGADTQYF. The CDR3 DNA reads as TGTGCCAGCAGCCGCCAACTAGCGGGGGGTGCAGATACGCAGTATTTT.

This clonotype came up many times. CDR3 in amino acids: CASMRAATDTQYF. As DNA, the CDR3 is TGCGCCAGCATGAGAGCGGCCACAGATACGCAGTATTTT. The chain has TRBV10-2 and TRBJ2-3; D is possibly TRBD2 (5 bases). V was trimmed by 7 bases and J by 2 bases, leaving 10 bases between them. Germline-derived CDR1 and CDR2 are WSHSY and SAAADI. This CDR3 contains 13 residues.

The chain joins TRBV20-1 to TRBJ1-2, with D maybe TRBD1 (5 bases). Trimming took 0 bases from V and 4 from J, leaving 15 bases between them. CDR1 and CDR2 (germline): DFQATT, SNEGSKA (reference sequence). This CDR3 contains 15 residues. CDR3 region: CSARDPNGGSYGYTF. As DNA, the CDR3 is TGCAGTGCTAGAGACCCCAACGGGGGGTCCTATGGCTACACCTTC.

This clonotype was recorded many times. This chain uses TRBV4-3 with TRBJ1-3, with D maybe TRBD1 (5 bases). The germline V gene encodes CDR1 LGHNA and CDR2 YSLEER. The ends were cut back, 0 bases at V and 8 bases at J, with 5 bases in the middle. CDR3 length: 12 residues. For the CDR3, the DNA is TGCGCCAGCAGCCAAGAGGGACACACCATATATTTT. This encodes CASSQEGHTIYF.